This T cell receptor beta chain was sequenced during a study of T cells in Graves' hyperthyroidism and ophthalmopathy. General study results and limits: Blood held most thyroid clonotypes expanded above 0.001 frequency.

This clonotype was detected ten times or more. Its antigen is undetermined. RNA transcripts were the template for amplifying TCR beta CDR3 regions. A set of HTBI primers served as the primers for a first-round RT-PCR of the TCR CDR3. MiXCR was run by TCRdb on the multiplex PCR reads, yielding one entry per CDR3 protein. The repertoire holds more than 300,000 distinct CDR3 sequences, with approximately 14% as singletons. Ophthalmopathy cases scored 3 or more on the Clinical Activity Score and 4 or more on NOSPECS grade, with duration below 3 months. Fresh peripheral blood, about 9.3 ml, yielded the PBMCs. After removal of 0 bases from V and 9 bases from J, the junction contained 7 bases not matched to a gene. This CDR3 has 13 residues. The germline V gene has CDR1 DFQATT and CDR2 SNEGSKA (reference sequence).

The gene calls are TRBV20-1 and TRBJ2-5; TRBD2 agrees at 7 bases. Sequencing was done on a sample of blood. This receptor was obtained from a woman aged 25 to 39 with Graves' ophthalmopathy. DNA of the CDR3: TGCAGTGCTAGAGACTCCGGGGGGAATTCCCAGTACTTC. Amino acid sequence: CSARDSGGNSQYF.